The rows below give T cell receptor beta chains drawn from one sample of a study of Graves' ophthalmopathy and Graves' hyperthyroidism. TCRdb reanalysed the multiplex PCR reads using MiXCR and keeps one entry per CDR3 protein. Among 450,000 or so distinct CDR3 sequences, roughly 14% were seen once, and the ten largest hold over 7.5%. The sample was blood. These receptors were collected from a woman in her twenties or thirties with Graves' ophthalmopathy. The CDR3 runs from the conserved cysteine through the conserved F or W. A D gene is named only where the DNA matches it firmly. For some rows the clone size is stated as once, few or many, or as a class when expanded; others skip it.

CDR3nt,CDR3aa,abundance,d_gene,v_gene,j_gene,len
TGTGCCACCGAAAGAGGGGGCGTCGGCAATCAGCCCCAGCATTTT,CATERGGVGNQPQHF,many,TRBD1,TRBV15,TRBJ1-5,15
TGTGCCAGCAGTATCTGGGCTGACACTGAAGCTTTCTTT,CASSIWADTEAFF,many,.,TRBV12-3/TRBV12-4,TRBJ1-1,13
TGTGCCAGCCGACAGGGGGCGAGGGAGCAGTACTTC,CASRQGAREQYF,few,TRBD1,TRBV28,TRBJ2-7,12
TGTGCCAGCAGTTTAACCCCCGGCGGGAGTGTGGCGTACGAGCAGTACTTC,CASSLTPGGSVAYEQYF,few,TRBD2,TRBV27,TRBJ2-7,17
TGTGCCAGCAGGGAAGGACTAGTGAGCTCCTACGAGCAGTACTTC,CASREGLVSSYEQYF,many,TRBD2,TRBV6-1,TRBJ2-7,15
TGTGCCAGCAGTTTCGGGGGAAGACAGAACACTGAAGCTTTCTTT,CASSFGGRQNTEAFF,many,.,TRBV12-3/TRBV12-4,TRBJ1-1,15
TGCAGTGCTAGTAGGGGGACTAGCTACGAGCAGTACTTC,CSASRGTSYEQYF,many,TRBD2,TRBV20-1,TRBJ2-7,13
TGCAGTGCTAGAGACCCCTTGACGGGACCCTATGGCTACACCTTC,CSARDPLTGPYGYTF,many,.,TRBV20-1,TRBJ1-2,15
TGCGCCAGCAGCCAAGACGGGGGGATAAGCTCTGGAAACACCATATATTTT,CASSQDGGISSGNTIYF,many,.,TRBV4-1,TRBJ1-3,17
TGTGCCAGCCAGGGCCCCTTAATTAACTATGGCTACACCTTC,CASQGPLINYGYTF,many,.,TRBV2,TRBJ1-2,14
TGTGCCAGCAGGCAAAGAGGGGGGAACTATGGCTACACCTTC,CASRQRGGNYGYTF,.,.,TRBV12-3/TRBV12-4,TRBJ1-2,14
TGTGCCTGGAAGGCGCGGGACAGGGGATTCGGCGAGCAGTACTTC,CAWKARDRGFGEQYF,many,TRBD1,TRBV30,TRBJ2-7,15
TGTGCCAGCAGTTTAACCAGGGTGAACACTGAAGCTTTCTTT,CASSLTRVNTEAFF,many,.,TRBV28,TRBJ1-1,14
TGCGCCAGCAGAGACGGGGGGCGCAATCAGCCCCAGCATTTT,CASRDGGRNQPQHF,few,.,TRBV4-1,TRBJ1-5,14
TGTGCCAGCAGCTTCAGATCCGCAGGGGACGAGACCCAGTACTTC,CASSFRSAGDETQYF,many,.,TRBV11-3,TRBJ2-5,15
TGTGCCAGCAGCAACCGGGACAGCTACGAGCAGTACTTC,CASSNRDSYEQYF,.,TRBD1,TRBV12-3/TRBV12-4,TRBJ2-7,13
TGTGCCAGCTCACCTGGGAACACTGAAGCTTGCTTT,CASSPGNTEACF,.,.,TRBV18,TRBJ1-1,12
TGTGCCACCAGTGACCGAAAACAGGGACCAGCTTTCTTT,CATSDRKQGPAFF,.,.,TRBV24-1,TRBJ1-1,13
TGTCTTAGCCGAAATGGACTTAGCAATCAGCCCCAGCATTTT,CLSRNGLSNQPQHF,.,.,TRBV12-3/TRBV12-4,TRBJ1-5,14
TGTGCCAGCAGTTCCCGAGGGGGCGTTGGAAACACCATATATTTT,CASSSRGGVGNTIYF,.,TRBD1,TRBV27,TRBJ1-3,15
TGTGCCAGCAGAGCGGGGGACAGGGGCTACTCTGGAAACACCATATATTTT,CASRAGDRGYSGNTIYF,many,TRBD1,TRBV19,TRBJ1-3,17
TGTGCCAGCAGTTTCAACGACCCTGGCTACACCTTC,CASSFNDPGYTF,many,.,TRBV28,TRBJ1-2,12
TGTGCCAGCAGCGGACACCCGCCAAGTACTGAAGCTTTCTTT,CASSGHPPSTEAFF,many,.,TRBV6-5,TRBJ1-1,14
TGCAGTGCTAGAGCTTTGGGAGGGCCGAATAATTCACCCCTCCACTTT,CSARALGGPNNSPLHF,.,.,TRBV20-1,TRBJ1-6,16
TGTGCCACCAGCAGAGATCTAACAGGATTTGAAGCTTTCTTT,CATSRDLTGFEAFF,many,.,TRBV15,TRBJ1-1,14
TGTGCCAGCAAGGGGTACTCCTACGAGCAGTACTTC,CASKGYSYEQYF,many,.,TRBV6-5,TRBJ2-7,12
TGCAGTGCTAGAGGTGTACAGGGTAGTAATTCACCCCTCCACTTT,CSARGVQGSNSPLHF,few,.,TRBV20-1,TRBJ1-6,15
TGTGCCAGCACCCAAATCCCCCCAGGGGGAGAATACGAGCAGTACTTC,CASTQIPPGGEYEQYF,many,TRBD1,TRBV6-5,TRBJ2-7,16
TGCGCCAGCAGCTTGGCCACGGGTTCGAACACTGAAGCTTTCTTT,CASSLATGSNTEAFF,many,.,TRBV5-1,TRBJ1-1,15
TGTGCCAGCAGGAACCAGGGTACTGAAGCTTTCTTT,CASRNQGTEAFF,many,.,TRBV12-3/TRBV12-4,TRBJ1-1,12
TGTGCCAGCAGCTTAGTAATTGGACAGGGGGCATCAGAGACCCAGTACTTC,CASSLVIGQGASETQYF,many,TRBD1,TRBV11-2,TRBJ2-5,17
TGCGCCAGCAGCCAGATAGCGGACTACGAGCAGTACTTC,CASSQIADYEQYF,few,.,TRBV4-1,TRBJ2-7,13
TGTGCCAGCAGTTACTCGGTTAACATCCCTAGGGAGAGCAATCAGCCCCAGCATTTT,CASSYSVNIPRESNQPQHF,many,.,TRBV6-2/TRBV6-3,TRBJ1-5,19
TGTGCCAGCAGCAGACATCAAGAGACCCAGTACTTC,CASSRHQETQYF,many,.,TRBV28,TRBJ2-5,12
TGTGCCAGCAGTTTAGCTGGGGCCACCTTCGCTGAGCAGTACTTC,CASSLAGATFAEQYF,many,.,TRBV27,TRBJ2-7,15
TGTGCCAGCTCGCCTTCAGCGGGAGCCTACGAGCAGTACTTC,CASSPSAGAYEQYF,many,TRBD2,TRBV7-9,TRBJ2-7,14
TGTGCCAGCAGCTTGAGGGGGGGGCCTCAGCCCCAGCATTTT,CASSLRGGPQPQHF,many,.,TRBV5-6,TRBJ1-5,14
TGTGCCAGTAGTATAGGGCAGGGGGCAGAGACCCAGTACTTC,CASSIGQGAETQYF,many,TRBD1,TRBV19,TRBJ2-5,14
TGTGCCAGGAAGTTGGATCTCGGGGGGCACCACTCTGGGGCCAACGTCCTGACTTTC,CARKLDLGGHHSGANVLTF,many,.,TRBV6-2/TRBV6-3,TRBJ2-6,19
TGTGCCAGCACAGCAGCACAAGAGACCCAGTACTTC,CASTAAQETQYF,.,.,TRBV7-2,TRBJ2-5,12
TGTGCCAGCAGTGCTCATAGGGCGGATGGCTACACCTTC,CASSAHRADGYTF,few,.,TRBV12-3/TRBV12-4,TRBJ1-2,13
TGTGCCCTCGGCACCGACACCGGGGAGCTGTTTTTT,CALGTDTGELFF,many,.,TRBV24-1,TRBJ2-2,12
TGCGCCAGCAGCTCGCGGGGCCCTCCGGGGGAGACCCAGTACTTC,CASSSRGPPGETQYF,many,.,TRBV5-1,TRBJ2-5,15
TGTGCCAGCAGTTCGGTGTACGAGCAGTACTTC,CASSSVYEQYF,many,.,TRBV12-3/TRBV12-4,TRBJ2-7,11
TGTGCCAGCAGCTCCTCAGGGGTTAACTATGGCTACACCTTC,CASSSSGVNYGYTF,.,.,TRBV7-9,TRBJ1-2,14
TGCGCCAGCAGCTTCCTGTCGGGGACTGAAGCTTTCTTT,CASSFLSGTEAFF,many,.,TRBV5-1,TRBJ1-1,13
TGCAGTGCTAGAGGTGGACAGGGGCAGGGGAACACTGAAGCTTTCTTT,CSARGGQGQGNTEAFF,few,TRBD1,TRBV20-1,TRBJ1-1,16
TGTGCCAGCAGTTTTAGTTTTGTCGAATGGGGCAATCAGCCCCAGCATTTT,CASSFSFVEWGNQPQHF,.,.,TRBV12-3/TRBV12-4,TRBJ1-5,17
TGTGCCAGCAGTCCCCACGATGAGAGGTTCACTGAAGCTTTCTTT,CASSPHDERFTEAFF,few,.,TRBV28,TRBJ1-1,15
TGTGCCAGCAGCCACCGGGACAGCGGTTCCTACGAGCAGTACTTC,CASSHRDSGSYEQYF,many,TRBD1,TRBV7-2,TRBJ2-7,15
TGTGCCAGCTCACTAACAGGGGGGCAGGGCAATCAGCCCCAGCATTTT,CASSLTGGQGNQPQHF,few,TRBD1,TRBV18,TRBJ1-5,16
TGTGCCAGCAGTGGGACAGGGCTAGAGGAGCAGTACTTC,CASSGTGLEEQYF,many,TRBD1,TRBV12-3/TRBV12-4,TRBJ2-7,13
TGCAGCGTGCGACAGGGGGCGATTACTGAAGCTTTCTTT,CSVRQGAITEAFF,many,TRBD1,TRBV29-1,TRBJ1-1,13
TGTGCCAGCAGGGACTCAGGGACCTATGGCTACACCTTC,CASRDSGTYGYTF,many,.,TRBV6-5,TRBJ1-2,13
TGTGCCAGCAGTTACAGGGGAACGACTGAAGCTTTCTTT,CASSYRGTTEAFF,many,.,TRBV6-2/TRBV6-3,TRBJ1-1,13